This T cell receptor (beta chain) was sequenced during a study of T cell responses to AZD1222 COVID-19 vaccine. Only one count was recorded for this clone. Its target is unknown. Findings of the study overall: The study found vaccine-associated CD4 TCRs spanning spike, dominant at 160-218 and 743-854. Females outnumbered males among donors, who were mostly white British; clonal diversity was possibly underestimated.

V lost 7 bases to trimming and J lost 5 bases, with 9 bases between them. This CDR3 contains 13 residues. Sequenced by immunoSEQ multiplex PCR; TCRdb stores in-frame clones only, minus some. The sample yields 65,000 to 80,000 clones, about 92% seen once. This specimen was peripheral blood, taken on day 0 of AZD1222 vaccination. The receptor comes from an adult in good health. The chain links TRBV12-3 or TRBV12-4 to TRBJ1-6; unclear D gene. CDR3 bases: TGTGCCAGCAAGGAGCGAGATAATTCACCCCTCCACTTT. Amino acids: CASKERDNSPLHF.